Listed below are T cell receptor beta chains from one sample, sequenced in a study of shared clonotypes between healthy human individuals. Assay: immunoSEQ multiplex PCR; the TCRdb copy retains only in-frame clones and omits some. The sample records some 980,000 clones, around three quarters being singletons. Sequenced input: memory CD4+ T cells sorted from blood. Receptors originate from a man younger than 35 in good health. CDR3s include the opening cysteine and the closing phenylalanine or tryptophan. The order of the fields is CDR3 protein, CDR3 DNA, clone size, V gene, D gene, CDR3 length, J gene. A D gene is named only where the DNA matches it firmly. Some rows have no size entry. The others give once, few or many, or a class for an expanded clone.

CDR3aa: CAISESEGKGFYEQYF; CDR3nt: TGTGCCATCAGTGAGTCGGAGGGCAAGGGATTCTACGAGCAGTACTTC; abundance: .; v_gene: TRBV10-3; d_gene: .; len: 16; j_gene: TRBJ2-7
CDR3aa: CASSTQGADYGYTF; CDR3nt: TGCGCCAGCAGCACACAGGGGGCTGACTATGGCTACACCTTC; abundance: .; v_gene: TRBV5-1; d_gene: TRBD1; len: 14; j_gene: TRBJ1-2
CDR3aa: CASSPGGDNSPLHF; CDR3nt: TGTGCCAGCTCACCAGGAGGGGATAATTCACCCCTCCACTTT; abundance: .; v_gene: TRBV18; d_gene: .; len: 14; j_gene: TRBJ1-6
CDR3aa: CASSWKGDTQYF; CDR3nt: TGTGCCAGCAGCTGGAAGGGAGATACGCAGTATTTT; abundance: .; v_gene: TRBV7-2; d_gene: .; len: 12; j_gene: TRBJ2-3
CDR3aa: CASSIRDWLGQFF; CDR3nt: TGTGCCAGCAGCATACGGGACTGGTTGGGGCAGTTCTTC; abundance: .; v_gene: TRBV7-2; d_gene: .; len: 13; j_gene: TRBJ2-1
CDR3aa: CASSLGTGLDTQYF; CDR3nt: TGTGCCAGCAGCTTGGGAACTGGCTTGGATACGCAGTATTTT; abundance: .; v_gene: TRBV5-5; d_gene: .; len: 14; j_gene: TRBJ2-3
CDR3aa: CASSADRGREGQPQHF; CDR3nt: TGTGCCAGCAGCGCGGACAGGGGGCGCGAGGGTCAGCCCCAGCATTTT; abundance: .; v_gene: TRBV5-6; d_gene: TRBD1; len: 16; j_gene: TRBJ1-5
CDR3aa: CASSHPGRGGTTEAFF; CDR3nt: TGCGCCAGCAGTCACCCGGGTAGGGGGGGAACGACTGAAGCTTTCTTT; abundance: .; v_gene: TRBV23-1; d_gene: .; len: 16; j_gene: TRBJ1-1
CDR3aa: CASSLGRPSSYNEQFF; CDR3nt: TGTGCCAGCAGCTTGGGTCGCCCTAGCTCCTACAATGAGCAGTTCTTC; abundance: .; v_gene: TRBV5-4; d_gene: .; len: 16; j_gene: TRBJ2-1
CDR3aa: CASSISQGAPGYGYTF; CDR3nt: TGTGCCAGTAGTATAAGTCAGGGGGCGCCTGGCTATGGCTACACCTTC; abundance: few; v_gene: TRBV19; d_gene: TRBD1; len: 16; j_gene: TRBJ1-2
CDR3aa: CASSLERQGVYEQYF; CDR3nt: TGCGCCAGCAGCTTGGAACGACAGGGGGTATACGAGCAGTACTTC; abundance: .; v_gene: TRBV5-1; d_gene: TRBD1; len: 15; j_gene: TRBJ2-7
CDR3aa: CASSLGGVAQETQYF; CDR3nt: TGTGCCAGCAGTTTAGGGGGAGTTGCCCAAGAGACCCAGTACTTC; abundance: .; v_gene: TRBV28; d_gene: .; len: 15; j_gene: TRBJ2-5
CDR3aa: CASSSQGATNEKLFF; CDR3nt: TGTGCCAGCAGTTCTCAGGGGGCAACTAATGAAAAACTGTTTTTT; abundance: .; v_gene: TRBV27; d_gene: TRBD1; len: 15; j_gene: TRBJ1-4
CDR3aa: CASSGTPAGTEAFF; CDR3nt: TGTGCCAGCAGCGGGACCCCGGCGGGCACTGAAGCTTTCTTT; abundance: .; v_gene: TRBV2; d_gene: .; len: 14; j_gene: TRBJ1-1
CDR3aa: CASSPQTGPNQPQHF; CDR3nt: TGTGCCAGCTCACCACAAACAGGGCCAAATCAGCCCCAGCATTTT; abundance: once; v_gene: TRBV18; d_gene: .; len: 15; j_gene: TRBJ1-5
CDR3aa: CARSPTGDNEKLFF; CDR3nt: TGTGCCAGAAGCCCGACAGGGGATAATGAAAAACTGTTTTTT; abundance: .; v_gene: TRBV7-5; d_gene: .; len: 14; j_gene: TRBJ1-4
CDR3aa: CASSLQLQGSVYEQYF; CDR3nt: TGCGCCAGCAGCTTGCAGCTACAGGGGTCTGTCTACGAGCAGTACTTC; abundance: few; v_gene: TRBV5-1; d_gene: TRBD1; len: 16; j_gene: TRBJ2-7
CDR3aa: CASSTAQGSNSPLHF; CDR3nt: TGTGCCAGTAGTACCGCACAGGGCTCGAATTCACCCCTCCACTTT; abundance: few; v_gene: TRBV19; d_gene: .; len: 15; j_gene: TRBJ1-6
CDR3aa: CAVPQRGISYNEQFF; CDR3nt: TGTGCCGTCCCACAGCGGGGCATCTCCTACAATGAGCAGTTCTTC; abundance: .; v_gene: TRBV6-1; d_gene: TRBD2; len: 15; j_gene: TRBJ2-1
CDR3aa: CASRVESSYNEQFF; CDR3nt: TGCGCCAGCAGGGTAGAAAGCTCCTACAATGAGCAGTTCTTC; abundance: .; v_gene: TRBV5-1; d_gene: .; len: 14; j_gene: TRBJ2-1
CDR3aa: CASSVLAGAYEQYF; CDR3nt: TGTGCCAGCAGTGTACTAGCGGGGGCGTACGAGCAGTACTTC; abundance: few; v_gene: TRBV27; d_gene: TRBD2; len: 14; j_gene: TRBJ2-7
CDR3aa: CAWSKRGASSGNTIYF; CDR3nt: TGTGCCTGGAGTAAGAGAGGTGCCAGCTCTGGAAACACCATATATTTT; abundance: .; v_gene: TRBV30; d_gene: .; len: 16; j_gene: TRBJ1-3
CDR3aa: CASSEDPRGEQYF; CDR3nt: TGTGCCAGCAGTGAGGATCCCCGGGGCGAGCAGTACTTC; abundance: .; v_gene: TRBV2; d_gene: .; len: 13; j_gene: TRBJ2-7
CDR3aa: CASRATQGAYEQYF; CDR3nt: TGTGCCAGCAGAGCGACACAGGGGGCCTACGAGCAGTACTTC; abundance: .; v_gene: TRBV6-5; d_gene: TRBD1; len: 14; j_gene: TRBJ2-7
CDR3aa: CASSLDGGDNSPLHF; CDR3nt: TGTGCCAGCAGCTTAGATGGCGGAGATAATTCACCCCTCCACTTT; abundance: .; v_gene: TRBV7-2; d_gene: .; len: 15; j_gene: TRBJ1-6
CDR3aa: CASSLGQASLSSSGNTIYF; CDR3nt: TGTGCCAGCAGCTTAGGGCAGGCGTCGTTGTCAAGCTCTGGAAACACCATATATTTT; abundance: .; v_gene: TRBV7-9; d_gene: .; len: 19; j_gene: TRBJ1-3
CDR3aa: CASSVQGGSPLHF; CDR3nt: TGTGCCAGCAGTGTGCAGGGAGGTTCACCCCTCCACTTT; abundance: .; v_gene: TRBV2; d_gene: .; len: 13; j_gene: TRBJ1-6
CDR3aa: CASSQKLWAEKYF; CDR3nt: TGCGCCAGCAGCCAGAAGCTCTGGGCAGAAAAGTACTTC; abundance: .; v_gene: TRBV4-3; d_gene: .; len: 13; j_gene: TRBJ2-7
CDR3aa: CASRGGGIITNTEAFF; CDR3nt: TGTGCCAGCAGAGGAGGGGGGATTATTACGAACACTGAAGCTTTCTTT; abundance: .; v_gene: TRBV5-4; d_gene: .; len: 16; j_gene: TRBJ1-1
CDR3aa: CASSYRGSGGDTQYF; CDR3nt: TGTGCCAGCAGTTACAGGGGTTCTGGCGGAGATACGCAGTATTTT; abundance: .; v_gene: TRBV6-5; d_gene: .; len: 15; j_gene: TRBJ2-3
CDR3aa: CASSLSNGLISGNTIYF; CDR3nt: TGTGCCAGCAGTTTATCTAACGGTCTCATCTCTGGAAACACCATATATTTT; abundance: once; v_gene: TRBV28; d_gene: .; len: 17; j_gene: TRBJ1-3
CDR3aa: CASSGEAIVSYEQYF; CDR3nt: TGTGCCAGCAGTGGTGAGGCAATAGTTTCCTACGAGCAGTACTTC; abundance: .; v_gene: TRBV2; d_gene: .; len: 15; j_gene: TRBJ2-7
CDR3aa: CSVQDGLNQPQHF; CDR3nt: TGCAGCGTCCAGGACGGGCTTAATCAGCCCCAGCATTTT; abundance: .; v_gene: TRBV29-1; d_gene: .; len: 13; j_gene: TRBJ1-5
CDR3aa: CASSPFRASGLNEQFF; CDR3nt: TGTGCCAGCAGTCCCTTTCGGGCTAGCGGGCTCAATGAGCAGTTCTTC; abundance: .; v_gene: TRBV28; d_gene: TRBD2; len: 16; j_gene: TRBJ2-1
CDR3aa: CASSVDSRTDTQYF; CDR3nt: TGTGCCAGCAGCGTAGACAGTCGCACAGATACGCAGTATTTT; abundance: .; v_gene: TRBV9; d_gene: .; len: 14; j_gene: TRBJ2-3
CDR3aa: CASSRGQEGEAFF; CDR3nt: TGTGCCAGCTCCCGGGGGCAGGAAGGTGAAGCTTTCTTT; abundance: few; v_gene: TRBV18; d_gene: .; len: 13; j_gene: TRBJ1-1
CDR3aa: CASSQDLGQGGYEQYF; CDR3nt: TGCGCCAGCAGCCAAGATCTTGGACAGGGAGGCTACGAGCAGTACTTC; abundance: once; v_gene: TRBV4-1; d_gene: TRBD1; len: 16; j_gene: TRBJ2-7
CDR3aa: CASSFVKETQYF; CDR3nt: TGTGCCAGCAGTTTCGTAAAAGAGACCCAGTACTTC; abundance: .; v_gene: TRBV28; d_gene: .; len: 12; j_gene: TRBJ2-5
CDR3aa: CASSYQPVGTGELFF; CDR3nt: TGTGCCAGCTCCTATCAGCCAGTAGGTACCGGGGAGCTGTTTTTT; abundance: .; v_gene: TRBV11-2; d_gene: .; len: 15; j_gene: TRBJ2-2
CDR3aa: CASNQPGVDYEQYF; CDR3nt: TGTGCCAGCAACCAGCCAGGGGTGGACTACGAGCAGTACTTC; abundance: .; v_gene: TRBV6-5; d_gene: .; len: 14; j_gene: TRBJ2-7
CDR3aa: CATSRDRADTQYF; CDR3nt: TGTGCCACCAGCAGAGATCGGGCAGATACGCAGTATTTT; abundance: .; v_gene: TRBV15; d_gene: .; len: 13; j_gene: TRBJ2-3
CDR3aa: CASSTPGRGPTEAFF; CDR3nt: TGTGCCAGTAGTACCCCAGGAAGGGGGCCCACTGAAGCTTTCTTT; abundance: .; v_gene: TRBV19; d_gene: TRBD1; len: 15; j_gene: TRBJ1-1
CDR3aa: CAKSSGPNTEAFF; CDR3nt: TGTGCCAAAAGTTCCGGGCCCAACACTGAAGCTTTCTTT; abundance: .; v_gene: TRBV7-2; d_gene: .; len: 13; j_gene: TRBJ1-1
CDR3aa: CASSLEAVGADTQYF; CDR3nt: TGTGCCAGCAGCTTGGAGGCGGTGGGAGCAGATACGCAGTATTTT; abundance: .; v_gene: TRBV5-4; d_gene: .; len: 15; j_gene: TRBJ2-3
CDR3aa: CASSLKGGQGTDTQYF; CDR3nt: TGCGCCAGCAGCCTGAAGGGTGGACAGGGGACAGATACGCAGTATTTT; abundance: .; v_gene: TRBV5-1; d_gene: TRBD1; len: 16; j_gene: TRBJ2-3
CDR3aa: CASSLQGNTIYF; CDR3nt: TGTGCCAGCAGCCTACAAGGAAACACCATATATTTT; abundance: .; v_gene: TRBV11-2; d_gene: .; len: 12; j_gene: TRBJ1-3
CDR3aa: CASSRPSSGRPHEQYF; CDR3nt: TGTGCCAGCAGTCGACCCTCTAGCGGGAGACCTCACGAGCAGTACTTC; abundance: many; v_gene: TRBV28; d_gene: TRBD2; len: 16; j_gene: TRBJ2-7
CDR3aa: CASSTEGNQPQHF; CDR3nt: TGTGCCAGTAGTACGGAGGGCAATCAGCCCCAGCATTTT; abundance: .; v_gene: TRBV19; d_gene: .; len: 13; j_gene: TRBJ1-5
CDR3aa: CASCLAVSSYEQYF; CDR3nt: TGTGCCAGCTGCTTAGCGGTTTCCTCCTACGAGCAGTACTTC; abundance: .; v_gene: TRBV28; d_gene: .; len: 14; j_gene: TRBJ2-7
CDR3aa: CASSFGQGPDTQYF; CDR3nt: TGTGCCAGCAGCTTTGGACAGGGTCCAGATACGCAGTATTTT; abundance: once; v_gene: TRBV7-9; d_gene: TRBD1; len: 14; j_gene: TRBJ2-3
CDR3aa: CASSPDTSNQPQHF; CDR3nt: TGTGCCAGCAGTCCGGACACAAGCAATCAGCCCCAGCATTTT; abundance: .; v_gene: TRBV6-1; d_gene: .; len: 14; j_gene: TRBJ1-5
CDR3aa: CATSRAFGELFF; CDR3nt: TGTGCCACCAGCAGAGCCTTCGGGGAGCTGTTTTTT; abundance: .; v_gene: TRBV15; d_gene: .; len: 12; j_gene: TRBJ2-2
CDR3aa: CASSYPGTGVYEQYF; CDR3nt: TGCGCCAGCAGTTACCCCGGGACAGGGGTCTACGAGCAGTACTTC; abundance: .; v_gene: TRBV5-1; d_gene: TRBD1; len: 15; j_gene: TRBJ2-7
CDR3aa: CASSLAPVSTDTQYF; CDR3nt: TGTGCCAGCAGCTTGGCGCCCGTCAGCACAGATACGCAGTATTTT; abundance: .; v_gene: TRBV5-6; d_gene: .; len: 15; j_gene: TRBJ2-3
CDR3aa: CAWRRRLNTEAFF; CDR3nt: TGTGCCTGGAGAAGACGGTTGAACACTGAAGCTTTCTTT; abundance: .; v_gene: TRBV30; d_gene: .; len: 13; j_gene: TRBJ1-1
CDR3aa: CSVESGEGVYGYTF; CDR3nt: TGCAGCGTTGAATCTGGGGAGGGGGTCTATGGCTACACCTTC; abundance: .; v_gene: TRBV29-1; d_gene: .; len: 14; j_gene: TRBJ1-2
CDR3aa: CASSQEIRVGLAPSASYTF; CDR3nt: TGTGCCAGCAGCCAAGAGATCCGGGTAGGCCTTGCCCCGTCGGCCTCCTACACCTTC; abundance: .; v_gene: TRBV14; d_gene: .; len: 19; j_gene: TRBJ1-2
CDR3aa: CAWSVRSGESREQYF; CDR3nt: TGTGCCTGGAGTGTACGGAGCGGGGAAAGCCGCGAGCAGTACTTC; abundance: .; v_gene: TRBV30; d_gene: TRBD2; len: 15; j_gene: TRBJ2-7
CDR3aa: CAWSGGGSYNSPLHF; CDR3nt: TGTGCCTGGAGCGGGGGAGGGTCCTATAATTCACCCCTCCACTTT; abundance: .; v_gene: TRBV30; d_gene: .; len: 15; j_gene: TRBJ1-6
CDR3aa: CASSASGSSFTDTQYF; CDR3nt: TGTGCCAGCAGCGCCAGCGGGAGTAGCTTCACAGATACGCAGTATTTT; abundance: .; v_gene: TRBV5-6; d_gene: TRBD2; len: 16; j_gene: TRBJ2-3